A selection of T cell receptor beta chains follows, all from one sample in a study of blood T cell repertoires in COVID-19. Sequenced by immunoSEQ multiplex PCR; TCRdb stores in-frame clones only, minus some. The sample lists some 300,000 clones; approximately 89% were seen once. Sequenced sample: PBMCs or T cells enriched from blood (not recorded which). The receptors were sampled from a woman between 45 and 65 years old who had been exposed to COVID-19. CDR3s include the opening cysteine and the closing phenylalanine or tryptophan.

v_gene: TRBV27
len: 13
j_gene: TRBJ1-2
CDR3aa: CASGDRDSYGYTF

v_gene: TRBV6-1
len: 15
j_gene: TRBJ2-7
CDR3aa: CASSEVWQNSYEQYF

v_gene: TRBV30
len: 13
j_gene: TRBJ1-5
CDR3aa: CAWSGGDNQPQHF

v_gene: TRBV7-2
len: 15
j_gene: TRBJ1-2
CDR3aa: CASSLERISSGGYTF

v_gene: TRBV5-4
len: 17
j_gene: TRBJ2-2
CDR3aa: CASSLEGQAVSAGELFF

v_gene: TRBV19
len: 16
j_gene: TRBJ1-6
CDR3aa: CASIESGGRYNSPLHF

v_gene: TRBV5-1
len: 16
j_gene: TRBJ2-3
CDR3aa: CASSYPPGLSTDTQYF

v_gene: TRBV3-1/TRBV3-2
len: 14
j_gene: TRBJ2-1
CDR3aa: CASSHVDSANEQFF

v_gene: TRBV15
len: 15
j_gene: TRBJ2-5
CDR3aa: CATSRGQGKRETQYF

v_gene: TRBV6-2/TRBV6-3
len: 18
j_gene: TRBJ1-5
CDR3aa: CASSYSGTGHSSNQPQHF